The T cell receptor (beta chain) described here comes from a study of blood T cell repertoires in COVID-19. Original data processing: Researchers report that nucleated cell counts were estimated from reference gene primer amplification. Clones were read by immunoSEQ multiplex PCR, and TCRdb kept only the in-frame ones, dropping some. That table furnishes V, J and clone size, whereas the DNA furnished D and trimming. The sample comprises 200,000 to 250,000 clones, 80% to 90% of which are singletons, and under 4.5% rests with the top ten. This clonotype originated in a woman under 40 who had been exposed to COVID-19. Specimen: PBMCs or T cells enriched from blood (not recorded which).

CDR3 DNA sequence: TGCGCCAGCAGTGAGTCTCGGGGGTTCGGAGCTTTCTTT. Its translation is CASSESRGFGAFF. This chain joins TRBV10-1 and TRBJ1-1; TRBD1 is a possible D gene (5 bases). V lost 0 bases to trimming and J lost 10 bases, with 12 bases between them. CDR1 is WNHNN and CDR2 is SYGVQD in the germline V gene (reference sequence). The CDR3 has 13 residues.